This T cell receptor (beta chain) was recovered during a study of T cell clonality in common variable immunodeficiency. V gave up 5 bases and J gave up 3 bases, with 23 bases separating them. Germline CDR1 SNHLY, CDR2 FYNNEI. The CDR3 length is 17 residues. Overall study findings and caveats: CVID subjects showed higher TCRbeta clonality than healthy controls. CVID patient heterogeneity limited repertoire-clinical complication correlations. Reportedly, TCR beta sequences from common variable immunodeficiency showed fewer deletions and N-nucleotide insertions.

Remarks on this clone: The antigen remains undetermined. The observed sequence ends 3 residues before the CDR3 terminus, with the missing tail filled in from the germline J gene.

TCRdb's table, derived via immunoSEQ multiplex PCR, lists solely in-frame clones and lacks some. Recorded here are tens of thousands of clones, with no singletons, and the ten leading clones hold about 3.7%. This chain connects TRBV2 to TRBJ2-7; the D is unclear. This sequence originates from a person aged 18 to 69 in good health. The specimen sequenced was peripheral blood mononuclear cells. Partial CDR3 DNA: TGTGCCAGCAGTAGTCCCCGCGCCAGGAGTCTATACTACGAG. Translation gives CASSSPRARSLYYE. The entire CDR3 is CASSSPRARSLYYEQYF.